Listed below are T cell receptor beta chains from one sample, sequenced in a study of T cell responses to AZD1222 COVID-19 vaccine. Using immunoSEQ multiplex PCR, the repertoire was profiled, and TCRdb retains in-frame clones only, with some absent. The sample includes over 100,000 clones, 87% of them seen just once. Material: peripheral blood, obtained 28 days after the second AZD1222 dose. Receptor source: an adult who received the AZD1222 COVID-19 vaccine. Both conserved end residues are part of each CDR3. D genes are given only for firm matches. The size of a clone is reported for some rows only, either as once, few or many, or as a class for expanded clones.

CDR3 length	clone size	D gene	V gene	J gene	CDR3 protein	CDR3 DNA
12	NA	NA	TRBV29-1	TRBJ2-1	CSVREPYNEQFF	TGCAGCGTACGGGAACCTTACAATGAGCAGTTCTTC
15	NA	NA	TRBV19	TRBJ1-1	CASSTRQTKNTEAFF	TGTGCCAGTAGTACTAGACAGACTAAGAACACTGAAGCTTTCTTT
16	NA	TRBD1	TRBV5-4	TRBJ2-5	CASSEAGQATVGPQYF	TGTGCCAGCAGCGAGGCAGGACAGGCGACCGTGGGGCCCCAGTACTTC
12	NA	NA	TRBV5-1	TRBJ1-1	CASSRGHTEAFF	TGCGCCAGCAGCAGGGGTCACACTGAAGCTTTCTTT
14	NA	NA	TRBV5-4	TRBJ1-1	CASSSWTGSTEAFF	TGTGCCAGCAGCTCCTGGACCGGTAGCACTGAAGCTTTCTTT
15	NA	NA	TRBV2	TRBJ2-5	CASRRRSGGLETQYF	TGTGCCAGCAGACGACGGTCGGGGGGCCTTGAGACCCAGTACTTC
17	once	NA	TRBV3-1/TRBV3-2	TRBJ1-1	CASSQDRDTAQNTEAFF	TGTGCCAGCAGCCAAGACCGGGACACCGCACAGAACACTGAAGCTTTCTTT
19	NA	TRBD2	TRBV15	TRBJ2-1	CATSINFFGASGGLREQFF	TGTGCCACCAGCATAAACTTTTTTGGGGCTAGCGGGGGCCTCCGGGAGCAGTTCTTC
16	NA	NA	TRBV6-5	TRBJ2-2	CASSYSSQVNTGELFF	TGTGCCAGCAGTTACTCGAGTCAGGTGAACACCGGGGAGCTGTTTTTT
17	NA	NA	TRBV5-1	TRBJ1-6	CASSLEGSSSYNSPLHF	TGCGCCAGCAGCTTGGAGGGCTCTAGCTCCTATAATTCACCCCTCCACTTT
13	once	NA	TRBV5-1	TRBJ1-4	CASSLIEGEKLFF	TGCGCCAGCAGCCTCATCGAAGGTGAAAAACTGTTTTTT
15	NA	NA	TRBV7-9	TRBJ1-5	CASSWGSGSNQPQHF	TGTGCCAGCAGCTGGGGGTCAGGGAGCAATCAGCCCCAGCATTTT
15	NA	TRBD1	TRBV5-1	TRBJ1-1	CASSIQPTGDTEAFF	TGCGCCAGCAGCATACAACCAACAGGGGATACTGAAGCTTTCTTT
16	NA	NA	TRBV7-2	TRBJ2-2	CASSDYRALNTGELFF	TGTGCCAGCAGCGACTACAGGGCCTTAAACACCGGGGAGCTGTTTTTT
16	once	TRBD1	TRBV9	TRBJ2-3	CASSVVTGASTDTQYF	TGTGCCAGCAGCGTAGTGACAGGGGCTAGCACAGATACGCAGTATTTT
16	once	TRBD2	TRBV7-2	TRBJ2-3	CASSYNGLARTDTQYF	TGTGCCAGCAGCTATAATGGACTAGCCCGCACAGATACGCAGTATTTT
14	NA	NA	TRBV30	TRBJ1-1	CAWSPLRTGTEAFF	TGTGCCTGGAGTCCACTGAGGACGGGCACTGAAGCTTTCTTT
15	NA	NA	TRBV7-9	TRBJ1-2	CASSLGGGANYGYTF	TGTGCCAGCTCCCTGGGAGGGGGAGCTAACTATGGCTACACCTTC
14	NA	NA	TRBV5-6	TRBJ1-4	CASSLEAGDEKLFF	TGTGCCAGCAGCTTGGAGGCAGGGGATGAAAAACTGTTTTTT
14	NA	TRBD1	TRBV6-2/TRBV6-3	TRBJ2-2	CASSTGARPGELFF	TGTGCCAGCAGCACAGGGGCCCGACCCGGGGAGCTGTTTTTT
16	NA	NA	TRBV7-3	TRBJ2-3	CASSSTGLIPTDTQYF	TGTGCCAGCAGCTCGACAGGTTTGATACCTACAGATACGCAGTATTTT
15	NA	TRBD2	TRBV5-1	TRBJ2-7	CASSLESGGFYEQYF	TGCGCCAGCAGCTTGGAAAGCGGGGGGTTTTACGAGCAGTACTTC
14	few	NA	TRBV2	TRBJ2-7	CASRERGTAYEQYF	TGTGCCAGCAGGGAACGAGGGACCGCCTACGAGCAGTACTTC
14	NA	NA	TRBV6-2/TRBV6-3	TRBJ1-2	CASSYSPANYGYTF	TGTGCCAGCAGTTACTCACCAGCTAACTATGGCTACACCTTC
14	few	TRBD1	TRBV5-1	TRBJ1-1	CASSLGTGVNEAFF	TGCGCCAGCAGCTTGGGGACAGGGGTTAATGAAGCTTTCTTT
15	NA	TRBD1	TRBV7-2	TRBJ2-1	CASRPTGGVSNEQFF	TGTGCCAGCAGACCAACAGGGGGCGTGAGCAATGAGCAGTTCTTC
15	NA	NA	TRBV30	TRBJ1-5	CAWSENRGRGQPQHF	TGTGCCTGGAGTGAAAATCGGGGCCGAGGTCAGCCCCAGCATTTT
11	once	NA	TRBV20-1	TRBJ1-1	CSADRDTEAFF	TGCAGTGCGGATCGGGACACTGAAGCTTTCTTT
16	NA	NA	TRBV4-1	TRBJ1-2	CASSQDQQGVDYGYTF	TGCGCCAGCAGCCAAGATCAACAGGGAGTCGACTATGGCTACACCTTC
12	NA	NA	TRBV7-2	TRBJ1-1	CASSLGRTGAFF	TGTGCCAGCAGCTTAGGACGCACCGGAGCTTTCTTT
15	NA	NA	TRBV18	TRBJ1-1	CASSPVLGSRTEAFF	TGTGCCAGCTCACCGGTTCTGGGTTCACGTACTGAAGCTTTCTTT
13	NA	NA	TRBV7-8	TRBJ1-5	CASSLVSNQPQHF	TGTGCCAGCAGCTTAGTTAGCAATCAGCCCCAGCATTTT
16	NA	NA	TRBV7-3	TRBJ2-2	CASSLLGGGVTGELFF	TGTGCCAGCAGCCTCCTTGGGGGTGGGGTTACCGGGGAGCTGTTTTTT
15	NA	NA	TRBV15	TRBJ1-5	CATSRGGPANQPQHF	TGTGCCACCAGCAGAGGAGGTCCAGCTAATCAGCCCCAGCATTTT
14	NA	NA	TRBV5-4	TRBJ2-6	CASSPSAGANVLTF	TGTGCCAGCAGCCCATCCGCTGGGGCCAACGTCCTGACTTTC